The rows below give T cell receptor beta chains drawn from one sample of a study of immune heterogeneity within non-small cell lung tumors. TCRdb recomputed calls from the multiplex PCR reads with MiXCR, one row per CDR3 protein. Of tens of thousands of distinct CDR3 sequences in the sample, around 27% were seen once. The sample was lung tumor tissue. These receptors were obtained from a man aged 35 to 55 with non-small cell lung cancer. CDR3s include the opening cysteine and the closing phenylalanine or tryptophan. Each record gives: D gene, clone size, V gene, J gene, CDR3 DNA, CDR3 protein. A D gene is named only where the DNA matches it firmly. A row's size may be missing; if present it is once, few, many or a size class.

d_call: .
clone_size: .
v_call: TRBV19
j_call: TRBJ1-2
cdr3_nt: TGTGCCAGTAAGTTAGGAGGGACATACTATGGCTACACCTTC
cdr3_aa: CASKLGGTYYGYTF

d_call: TRBD1
clone_size: many
v_call: TRBV19
j_call: TRBJ1-2
cdr3_nt: TGTGCCAGTAGTTCGGGGACAGTCTATGGCTACACCTTC
cdr3_aa: CASSSGTVYGYTF

d_call: .
clone_size: medium-sized
v_call: TRBV7-8
j_call: TRBJ1-3
cdr3_nt: TGTGCCAGCAGTTGGGACTCTGGAAACACCATATATTTT
cdr3_aa: CASSWDSGNTIYF

d_call: TRBD2
clone_size: few
v_call: TRBV5-1
j_call: TRBJ2-1
cdr3_nt: TGCGCCAGCAGCTTAAGGGGACTAGCGGGAGGTGGTGGTGGGAGCAATGAGCAGTTCTTC
cdr3_aa: CASSLRGLAGGGGGSNEQFF

d_call: TRBD2
clone_size: many
v_call: TRBV20-1
j_call: TRBJ2-7
cdr3_nt: TGCAGTGCTGAACCACTAGCGGGAGGGAGGAACGAGCAGTACTTC
cdr3_aa: CSAEPLAGGRNEQYF

d_call: .
clone_size: many
v_call: TRBV2
j_call: TRBJ2-3
cdr3_nt: TGTGCCAGCCTATTCGCCGGGGTTACGCAGTATTTT
cdr3_aa: CASLFAGVTQYF

d_call: .
clone_size: many
v_call: TRBV7-6
j_call: TRBJ2-7
cdr3_nt: TGTGCCAGCAGCCAAGAGGCCAGGAAGCAGTACTTC
cdr3_aa: CASSQEARKQYF

d_call: TRBD2
clone_size: many
v_call: TRBV12-3/TRBV12-4
j_call: TRBJ2-7
cdr3_nt: TGTGCCAGCAGCCCCCACCGGGACTACCTCTACGAGCAGTACTTC
cdr3_aa: CASSPHRDYLYEQYF

d_call: .
clone_size: .
v_call: TRBV18
j_call: TRBJ2-7
cdr3_nt: TGTGCCAGCTCACCCAACAGCTACGAGCAGAACTTC
cdr3_aa: CASSPNSYEQNF

d_call: .
clone_size: .
v_call: TRBV7-9
j_call: TRBJ2-7
cdr3_nt: TGTGCCAGCAGTGGGACATCCCACGAGCAGTACTTC
cdr3_aa: CASSGTSHEQYF

d_call: .
clone_size: .
v_call: TRBV7-9
j_call: TRBJ1-1
cdr3_nt: TGTGCCAGCAGCCGACTAGCCACTGAAGCTTTCTTT
cdr3_aa: CASSRLATEAFF

d_call: .
clone_size: .
v_call: TRBV10-3
j_call: TRBJ2-1
cdr3_nt: TGTGCCACCATCTTTTCGGACATCTACAATGAGCAGTTCTTC
cdr3_aa: CATIFSDIYNEQFF

d_call: TRBD1
clone_size: .
v_call: TRBV5-4
j_call: TRBJ1-2
cdr3_nt: TGTGCCAGCAGCTGGGACAGCTCTAACTATGGCTACACCTTC
cdr3_aa: CASSWDSSNYGYTF

d_call: TRBD1
clone_size: .
v_call: TRBV19
j_call: TRBJ1-1
cdr3_nt: TGTGCCACCTCTGTAACAGGGGACACTGAAGCTTTCTTT
cdr3_aa: CATSVTGDTEAFF

d_call: .
clone_size: few
v_call: TRBV6-1
j_call: TRBJ2-5
cdr3_nt: TGTGCCAGCAGGGCAGGGGCAGTAGAGACCCAGTACTTC
cdr3_aa: CASRAGAVETQYF

d_call: .
clone_size: .
v_call: TRBV27
j_call: TRBJ1-6
cdr3_nt: TGTGCCAGCAGTTTTGCTCAGAGCTCCTATAATTCACCCCTCCACTTT
cdr3_aa: CASSFAQSSYNSPLHF

d_call: .
clone_size: few
v_call: TRBV11-3
j_call: TRBJ2-2
cdr3_nt: TGTGCCAGCAGCTCCCCAGTAGGGCTCGGCGGGGAGCTGTTTTTT
cdr3_aa: CASSSPVGLGGELFF

d_call: .
clone_size: .
v_call: TRBV6-1
j_call: TRBJ2-2
cdr3_nt: TGTGCCAGCAGTCCTTCGGGACACGGGACGGACACCGGGGAGCTGTTTTTT
cdr3_aa: CASSPSGHGTDTGELFF

d_call: TRBD1
clone_size: many
v_call: TRBV11-3
j_call: TRBJ2-1
cdr3_nt: TGTGCCAGCAGCTTAGGGTCACAGGGGACTGAGCAGTTCTTC
cdr3_aa: CASSLGSQGTEQFF

d_call: .
clone_size: few
v_call: TRBV7-6
j_call: TRBJ1-3
cdr3_nt: TGTGCCAGCAGCTTAGGGACCGTCTCTGGAAACACCATATATTTT
cdr3_aa: CASSLGTVSGNTIYF

d_call: .
clone_size: few
v_call: TRBV9
j_call: TRBJ1-2
cdr3_nt: TGTGCCAGCAGCGAGAGAGCTAACTATGGCTACACCTTC
cdr3_aa: CASSERANYGYTF

d_call: TRBD2
clone_size: medium-sized
v_call: TRBV11-3
j_call: TRBJ2-7
cdr3_nt: TGTGCCAGCAGCTCGGGACTAGCAATGGCCGAGCAGTACTTC
cdr3_aa: CASSSGLAMAEQYF

d_call: TRBD1
clone_size: .
v_call: TRBV29-1
j_call: TRBJ2-7
cdr3_nt: TGCAGCGTTGAAGTTGTAGGCAGGGGGCGTGGTGAGCAGTACTTC
cdr3_aa: CSVEVVGRGRGEQYF

d_call: TRBD1
clone_size: many
v_call: TRBV7-7
j_call: TRBJ2-7
cdr3_nt: TGTGCTAGCAGCCCAGGGACAGGGAAGTCTTACGAGCAGTACTTC
cdr3_aa: CASSPGTGKSYEQYF

d_call: .
clone_size: few
v_call: TRBV5-1
j_call: TRBJ1-2
cdr3_nt: TGCGCCAGCAGTCGAGAGACGGGGAACTATGGCTACACCTTC
cdr3_aa: CASSRETGNYGYTF

d_call: TRBD2
clone_size: few
v_call: TRBV11-3
j_call: TRBJ2-2
cdr3_nt: TGTGCCAGCAGCCCCAGGACTAGCGCGGCCGGGGAGCTGTTTTTT
cdr3_aa: CASSPRTSAAGELFF

d_call: .
clone_size: many
v_call: TRBV7-8
j_call: TRBJ2-7
cdr3_nt: TGTGCCAGCAGCTTAGTCTCCTACGAGCAGTACTTC
cdr3_aa: CASSLVSYEQYF

d_call: .
clone_size: many
v_call: TRBV5-1
j_call: TRBJ2-3
cdr3_nt: TGCGCCAGCAGCTTGGATTTAAGCACAGATACGCAGTATTTT
cdr3_aa: CASSLDLSTDTQYF